This T cell receptor beta chain was captured in a study of beta chain features in type 1 diabetes (dated by TCRdb to the late 2010s). At the level of the whole study: Mean age, gender distribution, total cell number and subset yield did not differ between patients and healthy donors. Across all samples, around 100 million sorted cells were examined, and cell number per subset correlated strongly with RNA yield. In the study, TCRB repertoires of sorted circulating CD4+ T cell subsets from recently diagnosed type 1 diabetes patients were compared with those of matched healthy donors. Regulatory and stem cell-like memory subsets were obtained from only 8 patients and about 8 healthy donors, while naive and central memory subsets were obtained from all 30 or so donors. What the work shows at the level of the full study, not this receptor alone: In all four CD4+ subsets, TCRB CDR3 length was moderately but significantly shorter in type 1 diabetes patients. Sequencing cDNA rather than genomic DNA could over-represent highly expressing activated cells, although activation and CD3 levels did not differ between groups. Naive, central memory and regulatory TCRB repertoires appeared to be more similar among patients than among healthy donors. Shorter templates might be favored by PCR, yet because patient and control samples were amplified and corrected together, any such skew would affect both groups equally. Because small numbers of individuals were included in the HLA sub-analyses, any influence of HLA type on TCRB rearrangement was left unresolved. At VDJ recombination sites, patients with type 1 diabetes made fewer insertions and deleted more nucleotides, a pattern implying thymic rearrangement abnormalities.

For this clone: What this receptor recognizes is not known. No much larger clone exists at a distance of one base, and base qualities are not known.

The High Capacity cDNA Reverse Transcription Kit was used to reverse transcribe all of the isolated RNA, meaning that expressed TCRB transcripts were what got sequenced. Naive, central memory and regulatory T cell samples underwent deep immunoSEQ sequencing, averaging about 3.3 million total reads per sample. Sorted cells were lysed in RLT buffer, and RNA was extracted using DNase-treated RNeasy Micro or Mini kits according to cell number. Each cell subset was processed on its own to prevent cross-contamination, while patient and healthy donor samples were processed together. TCRB sequences were amplified from cDNA with the immunoSEQ multiplex PCR, producing 87-bp fragments spanning the CDR3 region. Sequencing of the amplicons was performed on the Illumina HiSeq platform. The source study handled its data this way. PCR bias was corrected computationally using synthetic template baselines, and reads within Hamming distance 2 were collapsed, with unmergeable singletons discarded. Reads were aligned to IMGT to assign V, D and J genes, CDR3 length, and insertions or deletions at six rearrangement sites. Within each subset, clonotype counts were normalized to the number of sorted cells before true diversity and Gini coefficients were calculated with the tcR R package. Repertoire sharing was quantified using the overlap coefficient calculated on TCRB nucleotide sequences. TCRdb took over this immuneACCESS table, retaining in-frame rearrangements with V and J assigned. Such tables are incomplete; in checked studies, under half of the missing clones stem from an unresolved V gene, and the remainder is unexplained. Clonal size and the V and J genes are those of that table, whereas D and trimming came from the DNA. Here the sample has 300,000 to 400,000 clones; over 8.5% occur a single time. Around 0.66% of the sample is held by the ten biggest clonotypes.

From each donor, a single peripheral blood sample of 100 to 150 mL on average was drawn into heparinised tubes. A BD FACSAria II was used to sort naive, central memory, regulatory and stem cell-like memory CD4+ T cells with a panel that included CD45RO, CCR7, CD25, CD127, CD95 and CD27. Purity was above 95% for every sorted population. PBMCs were separated immediately by Lymphoprep density gradient centrifugation and were stained directly, without being cultured. Samples were stained and sorted in pairs, with one healthy donor and one patient per experiment, so that batch effects were minimized. A distance of 11 bases separates the germline ends of V and J, which lose 9 bases and 2 bases respectively. The germline V gene supplies CDR1 WSHSY and CDR2 SAAADI. The CDR3 contains 13 residues, cysteine and phenylalanine counted. Here the CDR3 DNA is all that survives: 39 bases in frame from base 1.

The chain uses TRBV10-2 and TRBJ2-1, with the D gene possibly TRBD1 or TRBD2, each one fitting 5 bases. This clonotype originated in a man aged 25-45 years with type 1 diabetes. Sequenced sample: central memory CD4+ T cells from blood. In nucleotide form, the sequence is TGCGCCAGTCGGGACGGAACCTACAATGAGCAGTTCTTC. It translates as CASRDGTYNEQFF.